A single sample gave rise to the 29 T cell receptor beta chains below, sequenced in a study of beta chain features in type 1 diabetes. General study results and limits: Moderate but significant shortening of TCRB CDR3s was recorded in all four CD4+ subsets from Type 1 diabetes patients.

Reverse transcribing all isolated RNA meant expressed TCRB transcripts were sequenced. The assay was immunoSEQ multiplex PCR, and TCRdb's table has in-frame clones only and misses some. The data contain 150,000 to 200,000 clones, approximately 62% of them singletons. Their antigens remain unidentified. Sequenced: naive CD4+ T cells from blood. These TCRs come from a man aged 30-40 years with type 1 diabetes.

This rearrangement joins TRBV29-1 to TRBJ2-1; TRBD1 matches at 7 bases. J gave up 2 bases and V 5 bases, and 6 bases lay outside the gene matches. CDR3 length: 14 amino acids. Per germline, CDR1 SQVTM and CDR2 ANQGSEA. CDR3 coding DNA: TGCAGCGTTATAGGGGGCAGGACCTACAATGAGCAGTTCTTC. It encodes CSVIGGRTYNEQFF.

The chain employs TRBV28 and TRBJ2-4; D is perhaps TRBD1 or TRBD2 (5 bases each). This CDR3 has 14 amino acids. Trimming pared 8 bases from V and 0 bases from J, leaving 11 bases between. The germline V gene encodes CDR1 MDHEN and CDR2 SYDVKM. Here the CDR3 reads CASLPGTAKNIQYF. In DNA form, the CDR3 reads TGTGCCAGCCTCCCGGGGACAGCCAAAAACATTCAGTACTTC.

The chain recombines TRBV23-1 with TRBJ2-2, with 7 positions matching TRBD1. TRBV23-1 is an ORF, with its function uncertain. CDR3 length: 17 amino acids. J was trimmed by 1 base and V by 6 bases; bases with no gene match: 11. The CDR3 nucleotides are TGCGCCAGCAGCCTTAATAGACAGGGAAAGAACACCGGGGAGCTGTTTTTT. This translates into CASSLNRQGKNTGELFF.

This chain joins TRBV30 and TRBJ2-1, with 13 bases fitting TRBD2. The CDR3 length is 14 residues. Germline-derived CDR1 and CDR2 are GTSNPN and SVGIG (reference sequence). V was pared by 3 bases and J by 7 bases, with 3 bases of the junction left unmatched. The CDR3 loop reads CAWSRTSGGNEQFF. The DNA of the CDR3 is TGTGCCTGGAGCCGGACTAGCGGGGGTAATGAGCAGTTCTTC.

This chain uses TRBV29-1 with TRBJ1-1; 11 nucleotides match TRBD1. Germline V lookup: CDR1 SQVTM, CDR2 ANQGSEA. The CDR3 sequence is 16 residues long. With 6 bases clipped from V and 1 base from J, the junction kept 10 bases outside the gene matches. CDR3 in amino acids: CSVIRTGGDPNTEAFF. In nucleotides, the CDR3 is TGCAGCGTGATTAGGACAGGGGGCGATCCGAACACTGAAGCTTTCTTT. The complete variable domain, with remaining parts taken from reference TRBV29-1 and TRBJ1-1, reads SAVISQKPSRDICQRGTSLTIQCQVDSQVTMMFWYRQQPGQSLTLIATANQGSEATYESGFVIDKFPISRPNLTFSTLTVSNMSPEDSSIYLCSVIRTGGDPNTEAFFGQGTRLTVV.

The DNA for the CDR3 is TGCGCCAGCAGCCAGGCCCTTGGACTAGCGGGGGCTGAGACCCAGTACTTC. Protein product: CASSQALGLAGAETQYF. The V and J genes are TRBV4-3 and TRBJ2-5, with TRBD2 identical over 13 bases. With V trimmed by 3 bases and J by 5 bases, 9 bases remained unmatched. The CDR3 has 17 residues. CDR1 is LGHNA and CDR2 is YSLEER in the germline V gene.

This chain connects TRBV29-1 to TRBJ2-3; TRBD2 matches 13 bases. Germline V gene sequence: CDR1 SQVTM, CDR2 ANQGSEA. V dropped 0 bases and J dropped 11; count of bases not matched to a gene: 8. CDR3 length equals 15 residues. The CDR3 DNA is TGCAGCGTTGAAGAAAGGGGACTAGCGGGACTCGGGCAGTATTTT. Its translation: CSVEERGLAGLGQYF.

This clone has more than one count but fewer than ten. This chain links TRBV11-2 with TRBJ2-7; D possibly matches TRBD1 or TRBD2 (7 bases each). This CDR3 contains 13 residues. CDR1 is SGHAT, CDR2 FQNNGV, per germline. Trimming removed 5 bases from V and 5 bases from J, with 13 bases in between. CDR3 protein: CASSGRGRDEQYF. For the CDR3, the DNA is TGTGCCAGCAGCGGCAGGGGGAGGGACGAGCAGTACTTC.

V and J are TRBV7-2 and TRBJ2-7; 8 bases agree with TRBD2. CDR3 length: 15 residues. The J segment lost 3 bases and the V segment lost 1 base, leaving 5 bases of the junction unmatched. Germline values: CDR1 SGHTA, CDR2 FQGNSA. Here the CDR3 DNA reads TGTGCCAGCAGCTTAGTAGCGGGGACAAACTACGAGCAGTACTTC. Translation: CASSLVAGTNYEQYF.

This chain uses TRBV15 with TRBJ2-5; D not certain. Per the germline V gene, CDR1 is LNHNV and CDR2 is YYDKDF (reference sequence). V was cut by 0 bases and J by 5 bases, with 16 bases left in between. This CDR3 spans 16 amino acids. CDR3 region: CATSRDRADGAETQYF. In DNA form, the CDR3 reads TGTGCCACCAGCAGAGATCGAGCCGACGGCGCCGAGACCCAGTACTTC. Supplemented by reference TRBV15 and TRBJ2-5, the full variable domain reads DAMVIQNPRYQVTQFGKPVTLSCSQTLNHNVMYWYQQKSSQAPKLLFHYYDKDFNNEADTPDNFQSRRPNTSFCFLDIRSPGLGDTAMYLCATSRDRADGAETQYFGPGTRLLVL.

In this sample, this clone turned up a few times. This chain uses TRBV7-8 with TRBJ2-1; no reliable D call. The CDR3 has 15 amino acids. In germline, CDR1 is SGHVS, CDR2 FQNEAQ. The V gene lost 2 bases and the J gene lost 9 bases, with 17 bases spanning the gap. CDR3 sequence reads: CASSLRRSHYGEQFF. The CDR3 DNA is TGTGCCAGCAGCTTAAGGAGAAGCCACTACGGTGAGCAGTTCTTC.

The chain joins TRBV30 to TRBJ2-3, with TRBD2 identical over 12 bases. Trimming removed 1 base from V and 1 base from J; junction bases left unmatched: 6. The CDR3 is 17 residues long. The germline CDR1 and CDR2 sequences are GTSNPN and SVGIG (reference sequence). The CDR3 DNA sequence: TGTGCCTGGAGTGCGTACCGGACTAGCGGGGGCACAGATACGCAGTATTTT. As protein: CAWSAYRTSGGTDTQYF.

The rearrangement joins TRBV9 to TRBJ2-1; D perhaps matches TRBD1 (6 bases). The CDR3 is 15 residues long. Deletions cut 5 bases from V and 6 bases from J, with 18 bases between. Germline V gene data show CDR1 as SGDLS and CDR2 as YYNGEE. The CDR3 nucleotides read TGTGCCAGCAGATCCGGGACGAGGGGGATCAATGAGCAGTTCTTC. This gives the protein CASRSGTRGINEQFF.

The chain combines TRBV7-2 with TRBJ1-1; 9 bases line up with TRBD1. The J segment lost 3 bases and the V segment lost 6 bases, leaving 2 bases of the junction unmatched. The CDR3 has 13 residues. Germline CDR1 SGHTA, CDR2 FQGNSA. The CDR3 reads CASRWTGDTEAFF. The CDR3 nucleotides read TGTGCCAGCAGGTGGACAGGGGACACTGAAGCTTTCTTT.

This clone was counted only a few times. This CDR3 reads CSVGQTVQETQYF. The CDR3 nucleotides are TGCAGCGTGGGGCAGACAGTACAAGAGACCCAGTACTTC. The rearrangement uses TRBV29-1 and TRBJ2-5; tentatively, D is TRBD1 (5 bases). This CDR3 contains 13 residues. Germline V gives CDR1 SQVTM, CDR2 ANQGSEA. With 6 bases removed from V and 2 bases from J, the gap between germline ends came to 13 bases.

The table lists this clone with a count of one. V gene TRBV4-3 combines with J gene TRBJ1-1, with 7 positions matching TRBD1. Germline values: CDR1 LGHNA, CDR2 YSLEER. The V gene end was trimmed by 3 bases and the J gene end by 4 bases; junction bases not matched to a gene: 8. The CDR3 contains 15 residues. Written as DNA, the CDR3 is TGCGCCAGCAGCCAGCAAACAGGGGTCAGCACTGAAGCTTTCTTT. It translates to CASSQQTGVSTEAFF.

V usage is TRBV29-1 and J usage is TRBJ2-5; weak D call: TRBD2 (6 bases). Germline lookup yields CDR1 SQVTM and CDR2 ANQGSEA. This CDR3 region has 14 residues. The V end lost 7 bases, the J end lost 3 bases, and 18 bases lay between the germline ends. CDR3: CSGLRFSGEETQYF. CDR3 DNA: TGCAGCGGGCTTCGTTTTAGCGGAGAAGAGACCCAGTACTTC.

The chain employs TRBV9 and TRBJ1-4; D remains ambiguous. V lost 0 bases and J lost 4, with 7 bases in between. CDR1 and CDR2 from the germline V gene are SGDLS and YYNGEE. This CDR3 comprises 14 residues. DNA for the CDR3: TGTGCCAGCAGCGTAGCTGGGGATAATGAAAAACTGTTTTTT. Protein product: CASSVAGDNEKLFF.

This clone was picked up a small number of times. The rearrangement links TRBV19 to TRBJ2-3, with D hard to call. The CDR3 is made up of 15 amino acids. The germline V gene has CDR1 LNHDA and CDR2 SQIVND (reference sequence). V lost 1 base and J 6 bases, leaving 14 bases between the germline ends. The DNA for the CDR3 is TGTGCCAGTAGTATAGGTCAGATGAATACGGATACGCAGTATTTT. Amino acid sequence: CASSIGQMNTDTQYF.

The chain employs TRBV30 and TRBJ2-5, with 7 nucleotides matching TRBD2. The CDR3 sequence is 14 residues long. V was clipped by 5 bases and J by 4 bases; unmatched bases: 10. Per the germline V gene, CDR1 is GTSNPN and CDR2 is SVGIG (reference sequence). The CDR3 DNA reads as TGTGCCTGGGGGAGGGTTAGTGGCCCAGAGACCCAGTACTTC. Amino acids: CAWGRVSGPETQYF.

The chain uses TRBV29-1 and TRBJ2-3, with D perhaps TRBD1 (6 bases). The V gene's germline CDR1 is SQVTM and CDR2 ANQGSEA. Deletions cut 6 bases from V and 2 bases from J, with 12 bases between. This CDR3 has 13 amino acids. The CDR3 coding sequence is TGCAGCGTAGATAGGACAGTCACAGATACGCAGTATTTT. It encodes CSVDRTVTDTQYF.

The chain joins TRBV23-1 to TRBJ1-1, with D uncertain. TRBV23-1 is assigned to the ORF class and has an uncertain function. CDR3 length: 13 residues. Trimming pared 3 bases from V and 3 bases from J, leaving 8 bases between. The CDR3 protein is CASSHWRDTEAFF. CDR3 coding DNA: TGCGCCAGCAGTCATTGGCGGGACACTGAAGCTTTCTTT.

The CDR3: CASSLDLLRAFF. CDR3 sequence (DNA): TGTGCCAGCAGCTTAGACCTATTGAGAGCTTTCTTT. The V call is TRBV7-2, the J call TRBJ1-1; D is uncertain. V gave up 1 base and J gave up 10 bases, with 10 bases separating them. CDR1 is SGHTA, CDR2 FQGNSA, per germline. There are 12 residues in the CDR3.

V is TRBV29-1 and J is TRBJ2-3; TRBD1 matches at 7 bases. CDR1 and CDR2 (germline): SQVTM, ANQGSEA. V was pared by 6 bases and J by 2 bases, with 8 bases of the junction left unmatched. The CDR3 runs to 14 residues. CDR3 residues: CSVSRDRLTDTQYF. As DNA, the CDR3 is TGCAGCGTGTCCCGGGACAGACTCACAGATACGCAGTATTTT.

The CDR3 here is CSVVVLEDKLFF. DNA for the CDR3: TGCAGCGTTGTTGTTTTGGAGGACAAACTGTTTTTT. The chain links TRBV29-1 to TRBJ1-4; D gene uncertain. CDR1 SQVTM and CDR2 ANQGSEA come from the germline V gene. The CDR3 runs to 12 residues. The ends were cut back, 4 bases at V and 11 bases at J, with 14 bases in the middle.

This chain connects TRBV29-1 to TRBJ1-4, with 7 bases that match TRBD1. This CDR3 is built from 16 residues. The germline CDR1 and CDR2 sequences are SQVTM and ANQGSEA. V gave up 0 bases and J gave up 5 bases; unmatched junction bases: 9. Here the CDR3 DNA reads TGCAGCGTTGAAGATACGGGTGGGGACAGAAATGAAAAACTGTTTTTT. Protein product: CSVEDTGGDRNEKLFF.

The chain recombines TRBV7-2 with TRBJ2-5; D is undetermined. There are 12 residues in the CDR3. The germline V gene encodes CDR1 SGHTA and CDR2 FQGNSA. V lost 5 bases, J lost 5 bases, and 9 bases lay in between. For the CDR3, the DNA is TGTGCCAGCAGCCCTCGTCGGGAGACCCAGTACTTC. Amino acid sequence: CASSPRRETQYF. The full variable domain, its missing parts supplied by reference TRBV7-2 and TRBJ2-5, is GAGVSQSPSNKVTEKGKDVELRCDPISGHTALYWYRQSLGQGLEFLIYFQGNSAPDKSGLPSDRFSAERTGGSVSTLTIQRTQQEDSAVYLCASSPRRETQYFGPGTRLLVL.

This rearrangement joins TRBV29-1 to TRBJ1-2, with 8 positions matching TRBD1. V lost 5 bases to trimming and J lost 6 bases; unmatched junction nucleotides: 5. This CDR3 spans 12 amino acids. The germline CDR1 and CDR2 sequences are SQVTM and ANQGSEA. The CDR3 DNA reads as TGCAGCGTTTGGCCAGGGGGCGATGGCTACACCTTC. This translates into CSVWPGGDGYTF. The full variable domain, completed using reference TRBV29-1 and TRBJ1-2, is SAVISQKPSRDICQRGTSLTIQCQVDSQVTMMFWYRQQPGQSLTLIATANQGSEATYESGFVIDKFPISRPNLTFSTLTVSNMSPEDSSIYLCSVWPGGDGYTFGSGTRLTVV.

This chain links TRBV5-1 with TRBJ2-1, with D possibly matching TRBD2 (6 bases). The CDR3 has 16 residues. V lost 3 bases and J lost 0, with 13 bases in between. Germline CDR1 SGHRS, CDR2 YFSETQ. The CDR3 loop reads CASSWNAGSSYNEQFF. The CDR3 coding sequence is TGCGCCAGCAGCTGGAATGCGGGGAGCTCCTACAATGAGCAGTTCTTC. The whole variable domain, remainder taken from reference TRBV5-1 and TRBJ2-1, is KAGVTQTPRYLIKTRGQQVTLSCSPISGHRSVSWYQQTPGQGLQFLFEYFSETQRNKGNFPGRFSGRQFSNSRSEMNVSTLELGDSALYLCASSWNAGSSYNEQFFGPGTRLTVL.